This T cell receptor beta chain comes out of a study of blood T cell repertoires in COVID-19. Looking at the study overall: The origin of the acute and convalescent COVID-19 samples was the United States, Italy and Spain. PBMCs, B-cell-depleted T cells, or T cells provided the cDNA or gDNA that made up the material.

As originally analysed: The authors estimated nucleated cell counts from reference gene primer amplification. This table comes from immunoSEQ multiplex PCR, and its TCRdb copy is limited to in-frame clones, with some not included. The D gene and trimming were derived from the DNA, and the V and J assignments and clone size from that table. The sample has about 59,000 clones, 73% seen once; the top ten hold around 19%. Germline V CDR1 and CDR2: DFQATT, SNEGSKA (reference sequence). The CDR3 is 11 residues long. V was clipped by 5 bases and J by 8 bases, with 10 bases between them. The clonotype comes from a woman aged 45-60 years with active or convalescent COVID-19. The gene calls are TRBV20-1 and TRBJ2-1; no firm D call. What was sequenced was peripheral blood. The CDR3 nucleotides read TGCAGTGCTCCCTTAGTTCATGAGCAGTTCTTC. This sequence encodes CSAPLVHEQFF.